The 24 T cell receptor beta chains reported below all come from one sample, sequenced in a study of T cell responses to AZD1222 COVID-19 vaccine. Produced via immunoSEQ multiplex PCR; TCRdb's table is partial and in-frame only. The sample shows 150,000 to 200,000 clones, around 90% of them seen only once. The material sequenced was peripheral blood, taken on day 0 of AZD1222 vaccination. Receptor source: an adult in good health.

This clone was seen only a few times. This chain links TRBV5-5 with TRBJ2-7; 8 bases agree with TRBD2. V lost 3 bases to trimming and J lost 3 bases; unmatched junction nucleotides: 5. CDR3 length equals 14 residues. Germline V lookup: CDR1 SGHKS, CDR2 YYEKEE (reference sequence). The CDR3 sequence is CASSYGLANYEQYF. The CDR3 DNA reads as TGTGCCAGCAGCTACGGACTAGCAAACTACGAGCAGTACTTC.

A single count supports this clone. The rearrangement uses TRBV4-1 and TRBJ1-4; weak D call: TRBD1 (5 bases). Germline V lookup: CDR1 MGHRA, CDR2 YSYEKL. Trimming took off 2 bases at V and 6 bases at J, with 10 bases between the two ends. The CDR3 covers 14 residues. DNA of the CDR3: TGCGCCAGCAGCCAAAGCATAGGGGATGAAAAACTGTTTTTT. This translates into CASSQSIGDEKLFF.

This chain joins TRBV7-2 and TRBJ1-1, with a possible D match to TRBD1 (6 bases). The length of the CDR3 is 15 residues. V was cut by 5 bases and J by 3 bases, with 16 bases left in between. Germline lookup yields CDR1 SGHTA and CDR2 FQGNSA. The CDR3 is CASSPGGGIHTEAFF. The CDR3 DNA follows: TGTGCCAGCAGCCCCGGGGGCGGAATTCACACTGAAGCTTTCTTT.

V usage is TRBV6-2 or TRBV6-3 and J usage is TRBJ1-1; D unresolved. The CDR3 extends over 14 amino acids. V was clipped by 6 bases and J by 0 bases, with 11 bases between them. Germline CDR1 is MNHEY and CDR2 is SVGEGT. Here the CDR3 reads CASRPPTLNTEAFF. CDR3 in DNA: TGTGCCAGCAGGCCTCCGACATTGAACACTGAAGCTTTCTTT.

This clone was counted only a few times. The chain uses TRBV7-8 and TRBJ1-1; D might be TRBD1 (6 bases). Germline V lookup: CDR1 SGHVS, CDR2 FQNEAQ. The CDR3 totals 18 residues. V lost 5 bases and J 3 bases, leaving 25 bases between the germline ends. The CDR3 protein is CASSQKGEAGGPHTEAFF. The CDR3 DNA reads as TGTGCCAGCAGCCAGAAGGGTGAGGCCGGGGGGCCCCACACTGAAGCTTTCTTT.

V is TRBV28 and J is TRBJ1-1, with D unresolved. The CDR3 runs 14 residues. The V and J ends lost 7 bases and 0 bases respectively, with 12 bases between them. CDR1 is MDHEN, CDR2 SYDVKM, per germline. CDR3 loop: CASTLAPMNTEAFF. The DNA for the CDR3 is TGTGCCAGCACCCTGGCACCCATGAACACTGAAGCTTTCTTT.

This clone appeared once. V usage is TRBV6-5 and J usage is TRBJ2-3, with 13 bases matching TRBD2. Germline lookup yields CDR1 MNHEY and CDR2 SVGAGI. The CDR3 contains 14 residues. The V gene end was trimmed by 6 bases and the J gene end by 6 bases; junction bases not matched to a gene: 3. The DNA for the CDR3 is TGTGCCAGCAGGCCGGGACTAGCGGGGGATACGCAGTATTTT. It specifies CASRPGLAGDTQYF.

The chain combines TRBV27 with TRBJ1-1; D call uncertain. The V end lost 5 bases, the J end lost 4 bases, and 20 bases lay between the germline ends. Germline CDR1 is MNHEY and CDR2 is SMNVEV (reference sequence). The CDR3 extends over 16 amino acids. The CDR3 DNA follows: TGTGCCAGCAGTATACGTTACCTCGCCGATAGCACTGAAGCTTTCTTT. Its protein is CASSIRYLADSTEAFF.

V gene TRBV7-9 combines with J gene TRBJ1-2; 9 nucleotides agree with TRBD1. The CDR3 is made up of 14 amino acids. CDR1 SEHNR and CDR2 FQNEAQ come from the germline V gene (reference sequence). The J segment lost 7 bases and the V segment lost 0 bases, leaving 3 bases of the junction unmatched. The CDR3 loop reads CASSLAGTGIGYTF. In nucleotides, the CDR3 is TGTGCCAGCAGCTTAGCTGGGACAGGGATTGGCTACACCTTC.

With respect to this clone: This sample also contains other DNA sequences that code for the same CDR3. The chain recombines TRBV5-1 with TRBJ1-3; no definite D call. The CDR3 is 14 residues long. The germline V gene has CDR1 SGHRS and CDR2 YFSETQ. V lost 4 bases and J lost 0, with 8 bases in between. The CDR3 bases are TGCGCCAGCAGCGCCGGTAGCTCTGGAAACACCATATATTTT. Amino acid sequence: CASSAGSSGNTIYF. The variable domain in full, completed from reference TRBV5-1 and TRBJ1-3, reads KAGVTQTPRYLIKTRGQQVTLSCSPISGHRSVSWYQQTPGQGLQFLFEYFSETQRNKGNFPGRFSGRQFSNSRSEMNVSTLELGDSALYLCASSAGSSGNTIYFGEGSWLTVV.

The CDR3 spells CASSDLGSTDTQYF. CDR3 nucleotide sequence: TGCGCCAGCAGTGACCTGGGAAGCACAGATACGCAGTATTTT. V and J are TRBV10-2 and TRBJ2-3; D not certain. The germline gives CDR1 WSHSY, CDR2 SAAADI. The CDR3 consists of 14 residues. Trimming stripped 3 bases from V and 0 bases from J, with 7 bases between.

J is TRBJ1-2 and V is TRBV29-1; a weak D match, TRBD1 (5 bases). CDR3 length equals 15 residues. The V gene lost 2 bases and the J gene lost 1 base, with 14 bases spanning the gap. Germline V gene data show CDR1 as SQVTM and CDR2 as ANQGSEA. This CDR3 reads CSVEKAAGINYGYTF. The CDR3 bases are TGCAGCGTTGAAAAGGCGGCAGGGATTAACTATGGCTACACCTTC.

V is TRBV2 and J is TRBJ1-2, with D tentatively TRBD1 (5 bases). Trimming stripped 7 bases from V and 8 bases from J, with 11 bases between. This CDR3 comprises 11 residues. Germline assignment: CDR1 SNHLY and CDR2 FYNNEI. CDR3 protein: CASNRGEGYTF. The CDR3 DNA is TGTGCCAGCAACAGAGGGGAGGGCTACACCTTC.

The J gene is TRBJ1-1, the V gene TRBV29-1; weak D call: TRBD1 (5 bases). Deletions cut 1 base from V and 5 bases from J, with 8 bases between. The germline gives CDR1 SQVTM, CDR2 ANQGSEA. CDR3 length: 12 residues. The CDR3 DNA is TGCAGCGTTGAAGTGGGGGGTACTGAAGCTTTCTTT. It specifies CSVEVGGTEAFF.

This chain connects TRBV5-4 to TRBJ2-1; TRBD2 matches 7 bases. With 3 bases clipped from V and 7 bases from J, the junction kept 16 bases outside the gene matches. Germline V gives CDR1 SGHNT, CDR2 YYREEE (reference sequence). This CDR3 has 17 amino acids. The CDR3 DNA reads TGTGCCAGCAGCTCCCCGGCGGCCGCGGGGGAAGATAATGAGCAGTTCTTC. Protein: CASSSPAAAGEDNEQFF.

The CDR3 sequence: CATKLWRYRNQPQHF. CDR3 nucleotide sequence: TGTGCCACCAAGCTCTGGAGATACCGCAATCAGCCCCAGCATTTT. The chain has TRBV24-1 and TRBJ1-5; D remains unclear. Trimming took 8 bases from V and 2 from J, leaving 15 bases between them. CDR1 is KGHDR and CDR2 is SFDVKD in the germline V gene. This CDR3 has 15 residues.

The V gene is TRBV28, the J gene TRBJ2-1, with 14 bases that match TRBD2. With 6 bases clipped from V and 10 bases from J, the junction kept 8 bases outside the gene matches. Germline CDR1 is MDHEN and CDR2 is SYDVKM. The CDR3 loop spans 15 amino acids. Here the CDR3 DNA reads TGTGCCAGCAGAACCGGGACTAGCGGGAGTCGAGAGCAGTTCTTC. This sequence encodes CASRTGTSGSREQFF.

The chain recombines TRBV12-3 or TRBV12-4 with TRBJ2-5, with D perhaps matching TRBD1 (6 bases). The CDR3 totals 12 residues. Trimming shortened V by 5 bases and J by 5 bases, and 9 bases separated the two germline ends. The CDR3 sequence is CASSGQGETQYF. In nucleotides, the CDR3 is TGTGCCAGCAGTGGCCAGGGGGAGACCCAGTACTTC.

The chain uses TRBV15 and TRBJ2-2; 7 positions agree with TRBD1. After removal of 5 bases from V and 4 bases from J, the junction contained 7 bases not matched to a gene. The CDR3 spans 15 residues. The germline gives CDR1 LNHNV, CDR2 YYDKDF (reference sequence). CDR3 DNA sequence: TGTGCCACCAGCCCCCGGACAGGCGCCACCGGGGAGCTGTTTTTT. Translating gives CATSPRTGATGELFF.

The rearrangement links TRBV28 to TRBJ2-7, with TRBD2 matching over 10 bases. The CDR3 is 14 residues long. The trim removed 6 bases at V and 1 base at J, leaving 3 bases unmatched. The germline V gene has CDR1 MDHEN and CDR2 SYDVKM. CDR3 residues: CASRLSGGSYEQYF. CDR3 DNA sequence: TGTGCCAGCAGGCTTAGCGGGGGGTCCTACGAGCAGTACTTC.

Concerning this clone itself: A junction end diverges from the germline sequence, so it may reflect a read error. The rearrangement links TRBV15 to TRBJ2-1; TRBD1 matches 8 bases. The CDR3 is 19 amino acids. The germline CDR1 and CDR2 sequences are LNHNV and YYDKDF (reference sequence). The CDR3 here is CATSSGLDRGSHLYTEQFF. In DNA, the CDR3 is TGTGCCACCAGCAGTGGGCTTGACAGGGGTTCCCACCTGTACACTGAGCAGTTCTTC.

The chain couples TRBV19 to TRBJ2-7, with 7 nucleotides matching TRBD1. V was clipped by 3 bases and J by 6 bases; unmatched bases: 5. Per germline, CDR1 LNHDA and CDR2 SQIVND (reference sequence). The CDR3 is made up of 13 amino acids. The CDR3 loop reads CASSIDRAGEQYF. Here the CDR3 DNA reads TGTGCCAGTAGTATCGACAGGGCTGGCGAGCAGTACTTC.

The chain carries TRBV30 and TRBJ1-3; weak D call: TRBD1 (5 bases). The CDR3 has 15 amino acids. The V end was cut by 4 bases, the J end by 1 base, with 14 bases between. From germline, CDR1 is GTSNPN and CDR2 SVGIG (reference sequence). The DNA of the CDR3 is TGTGCCTGGATGTGGGGCAGGGCTTCTGGAAACACCATATATTTT. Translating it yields CAWMWGRASGNTIYF.

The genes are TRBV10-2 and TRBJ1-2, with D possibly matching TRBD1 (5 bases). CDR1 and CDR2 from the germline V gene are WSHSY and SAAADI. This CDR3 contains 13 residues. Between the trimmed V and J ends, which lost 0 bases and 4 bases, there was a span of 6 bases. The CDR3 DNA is TGCGCCAGCAGTGAGTCCCAGGGCTATGGCTACACCTTC. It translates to CASSESQGYGYTF.